A selection of T cell receptor beta chains follows, all from one sample in a study of OX40 agonist ivuxolimab in advanced cancers. Clones were read by immunoSEQ multiplex PCR, and TCRdb kept only the in-frame ones, dropping some. The sample gives roughly 68,000 clones, around 80% of which show up once; around 1.6% is in the top ten. Sequences were derived from CD4+ or CD8+ T cells sorted from blood, sampled in a trial of the OX40 agonist ivuxolimab. These TCRs come from an adult with an advanced solid tumor such as melanoma, head and neck, liver or kidney cancer. Each CDR3 is given without its conserved first and last residue. Only some rows state a clone size, as once, few, many or a class for expanded clones.

>few|TRBV7-9|TRBJ1-2
ASSSGTALIGYT
>.|TRBV5-1|TRBJ2-1
ASRAGLAGNNEQF
>once|TRBV5-6|TRBJ2-2
ASSLVLGDVRNTGELF
>few|TRBV21-1|TRBJ1-2
ASSKETRPFGYT
>.|TRBV19|TRBJ2-5
ASRKQETQY
>.|TRBV5-4|TRBJ2-1
ASSLHNNEQF
>.|TRBV20-1|TRBJ2-7
SARAYEQY
>.|TRBV28|TRBJ2-6
ASTGANVLT
>.|TRBV7-7|TRBJ2-2
ASSWDNTGELF
>.|TRBV15|TRBJ2-1
ATSLTAWDNEQF
>.|TRBV7-2|TRBJ1-5
ASSLDTIQPQH
>few|TRBV18|TRBJ2-1
ASSPRLADSYNEQF
>.|TRBV4-3|TRBJ2-5
ASSQDRVQTQY
>.|TRBV4-3|TRBJ1-5
ASSQSTGSYQPQH
>.|TRBV19|TRBJ2-7
ASSPDRGLYEQY
>.|TRBV6-1|TRBJ2-2
ASRIRAGELF
>many|TRBV7-2|TRBJ1-5
ASSFTGQYSNQPQH